Included here is one TCR beta chain sequence, with context. Its antigen remains unidentified. These data belong to a study of OX40 agonist ivuxolimab in advanced cancers. Study at large: The group had a mean age of 60 years, ranged from roughly 23 to 85, and was roughly 80% male. Study findings and constraints: Doses of 0.1 to 3.0 mg/kg were accompanied by clonal expansion of CD4+ and CD8+ blood T cells by week 6. Fewer expanded clones were found on average in CD4+ than in CD8+ T cells. Still undetermined is the antigen specificity of the expanded peripheral T cells.

This CDR3 comprises 13 residues. The germline CDR1 and CDR2 sequences are SNHLY and FYNNEI. V was clipped by 9 bases and J by 3 bases, with 15 bases between them. Profiling relied on immunoSEQ multiplex PCR, and the TCRdb table lists in-frame clones only, not all of them. Of around 60,000 clones listed, roughly 87% are singletons. The clonotype originates from an adult with an advanced solid tumor such as melanoma, head and neck, liver or kidney cancer. This specimen was CD4+ or CD8+ T cells sorted from blood, taken in a trial of the OX40 agonist ivuxolimab. V is TRBV2 and J is TRBJ2-7, with D perhaps given as TRBD1 or TRBD2 (7 bases each). CDR3 region: CASRQGGSYEQYF. DNA of the CDR3: TGTGCCAGTCGACAGGGCGGGAGCTACGAGCAGTACTTC.